What follows are 29 T cell receptor beta chains derived from one specimen sequenced in a study of beta chain features in type 1 diabetes. Expressed TCRB transcripts were sequenced because the entire RNA isolate underwent reverse transcription. Measured with immunoSEQ multiplex PCR; TCRdb has only the in-frame clones, and not every one. The table shows 240,000 or so clones, with about 30% occurring only once. The sample consisted of central memory CD4+ T cells from blood. Receptor source: a man younger than 45 in good health.

The chain uses TRBV2 and TRBJ1-1; D is unresolved. Trimming shortened V by 2 bases and J by 1 base, and 2 bases separated the two germline ends. The germline V gene has CDR1 SNHLY and CDR2 FYNNEI. The CDR3 is 12 residues long. CDR3 nucleotide sequence: TGTGCCAGCAGTGAACAGAACACTGAAGCTTTCTTT. This codes for CASSEQNTEAFF.

V usage is TRBV9 and J usage is TRBJ2-1; D call uncertain. V was shortened by 2 bases and J by 4 bases, with 13 bases between the two germline ends. Germline V lookup: CDR1 SGDLS, CDR2 YYNGEE. The CDR3 consists of 15 residues. CDR3 in amino acids: CASSVETYTYNEQFF. The CDR3 region has the DNA TGTGCCAGCAGCGTTGAGACTTATACTTACAATGAGCAGTTCTTC.

Only one count was recorded for this clone. The chain couples TRBV9 to TRBJ2-5, with D perhaps matching TRBD2 (6 bases). V dropped 0 bases and J dropped 5 bases, with 14 bases sitting between them. From germline, CDR1 is SGDLS and CDR2 YYNGEE. This CDR3 contains 15 residues. This chain's CDR3 is CASSVGGIFTETQYF. The CDR3 DNA reads as TGTGCCAGCAGCGTAGGCGGGATATTCACGGAGACCCAGTACTTC.

This clone has just a few counts. V is TRBV30 and J is TRBJ2-3, with a weak D call TRBD2 (6 bases). Between the trimmed V and J ends, which lost 0 bases and 10 bases, there was a span of 23 bases. Germline lookup yields CDR1 GTSNPN and CDR2 SVGIG (reference sequence). The CDR3 has 16 amino acids. The CDR3 is CAWSVRVAEPLVAQYF. CDR3 bases: TGTGCCTGGAGTGTACGGGTAGCGGAGCCCCTCGTGGCGCAGTATTTT.

By share, this clone ranks as medium-sized (0.01 to 0.1%). The chain joins TRBV21-1 to TRBJ2-7; the table gives TRBD1 as D, unverified against the DNA. TRBV21-1 is shown as a pseudogene. The CDR3 spans 14 residues. The CDR3 DNA is TGTGCCAGCATCACTCCTACAGGGTTGTGCGAGCAGTACTTC. The encoded protein is CASITPTGLCEQYF.

The V call is TRBV15, the J call TRBJ1-1; a possible D gene is TRBD1 (5 bases). The CDR3 is made up of 12 amino acids. V lost 0 bases, J lost 11 bases, and 10 bases lay in between. The V gene's germline CDR1 is LNHNV and CDR2 YYDKDF (reference sequence). CDR3 sequence (DNA): TGTGCCACCAGCAGAGACCTGGGGGACGCTTTCTTT. Its translation is CATSRDLGDAFF.

The chain has TRBV10-3 and TRBJ1-2; the D gene is possibly TRBD1 (5 bases). In germline, CDR1 is ENHRY, CDR2 SYGVKD. The CDR3 is made up of 16 amino acids. Trimming took off 3 bases at V and 4 bases at J, with 18 bases between the two ends. The CDR3: CAISDPGRLGGYGYTF. Written as DNA, the CDR3 is TGTGCCATCAGTGACCCGGGACGCCTCGGGGGCTATGGCTACACCTTC.

This clone was recorded a few times. V is TRBV7-2 and J is TRBJ2-4; D remains unclear. In germline, CDR1 is SGHTA, CDR2 FQGNSA. V was cut by 4 bases and J by 9 bases, with 7 bases left in between. CDR3 length equals 11 residues. In DNA, the CDR3 is TGTGCCAGCAGCTCCGGAAGCATTCAGTACTTC. Translation gives CASSSGSIQYF. Complete variable domain (other parts from reference TRBV7-2 and TRBJ2-4): GAGVSQSPSNKVTEKGKDVELRCDPISGHTALYWYRQSLGQGLEFLIYFQGNSAPDKSGLPSDRFSAERTGGSVSTLTIQRTQQEDSAVYLCASSSGSIQYFGAGTRLSVL.

This clone was detected only a few times. The chain is built from TRBV30 and TRBJ1-2; D not resolved. From germline, CDR1 is GTSNPN and CDR2 SVGIG (reference sequence). Trimming took off 5 bases at V and 8 bases at J, with 12 bases between the two ends. The CDR3 length is 11 residues. CDR3 protein: CAWGHTGGYTF. The CDR3 region has the DNA TGTGCCTGGGGGCACACGGGAGGCTACACCTTC.

A few counts support this clone. This rearrangement joins TRBV2 to TRBJ2-5, with no clear D. TRBJ2-7 matches the DNA end more closely, so the J call is doubtful. Per the germline V gene, CDR1 is SNHLY and CDR2 is FYNNEI. The CDR3 loop spans 16 amino acids. CDR3 bases: TGTGCCAGCAGTGAAGCCGCTGCCGTGTTTGGGGACGAGCAGTACTTC. It specifies CASSEAAAVFGDEQYF.

CDR3 protein: CASSRKGVIYEQYF. CDR3 DNA: TGTGCCAGCAGCCGAAAGGGGGTTATCTACGAGCAGTACTTC. The chain uses TRBV5-4 and TRBJ2-7; tentatively, D is TRBD1 (6 bases). CDR1 is SGHNT, CDR2 YYREEE, per germline (reference sequence). V was trimmed by 4 bases and J by 3 bases, leaving 14 bases between them. CDR3 length: 14 amino acids.

In this sample, this clone turned up a few times. This chain links TRBV4-3 with TRBJ2-1; TRBD2 matches at 10 bases. V lost 0 bases to trimming and J lost 9 bases; unmatched junction nucleotides: 8. Germline V gene lookup returns CDR1 LGHNA and CDR2 YSLEER. There are 16 residues in the CDR3. CDR3 sequence reads: CASSQDVASGSGEQFF. The DNA of the CDR3 is TGCGCCAGCAGCCAAGATGTCGCTAGCGGGAGCGGTGAGCAGTTCTTC.

V usage is TRBV7-2 and J usage is TRBJ2-5, with 13 bases matching TRBD2. CDR3 length equals 16 residues. Trimming cost V 5 bases and J 5 bases; bases outside gene matches: 8. The germline CDR1 and CDR2 sequences are SGHTA and FQGNSA. CDR3 in DNA: TGTGCCAGCAGCCCGACTAGCGGGGGGCGGGGGGAGACCCAGTACTTC. The encoded protein is CASSPTSGGRGETQYF.

V gene TRBV15 combines with J gene TRBJ2-3, with 9 bases identical to TRBD2. V trimming: 3 bases; J trimming: 4 bases; junction bases outside the gene matches: 8. The CDR3 length is 16 residues. Looked up from germline, CDR1 is LNHNV and CDR2 is YYDKDF (reference sequence). This chain's CDR3 is CATSRRGSGSPDTQYF. CDR3 nucleotides: TGTGCCACCAGCAGGAGAGGTAGCGGGAGCCCAGATACGCAGTATTTT.

This chain joins TRBV7-2 and TRBJ1-6; perhaps TRBD1 as D (5 bases). The length of the CDR3 is 12 residues. The V and J ends lost 5 bases and 9 bases respectively, with 8 bases between them. Germline CDR1 and CDR2: SGHTA and FQGNSA. The DNA of the CDR3 is TGTGCCAGCAGCCTCGACAGTTCACCCCTCCACTTT. Protein sequence: CASSLDSSPLHF.

The rearrangement links TRBV6-5 to TRBJ1-1, with D perhaps matching TRBD1 (5 bases). The CDR3 is made up of 14 amino acids. V lost 4 bases to trimming and J lost 1 base, with 10 bases between them. Germline V gives CDR1 MNHEY, CDR2 SVGAGI. CDR3 nucleotide sequence: TGTGCCAGCAGTTTCGACAGAAAGAACACTGAAGCTTTCTTT. Protein sequence: CASSFDRKNTEAFF.

The rearrangement uses TRBV30 and TRBJ2-3; 10 bases line up with TRBD2. This CDR3 has 13 residues. The V gene's germline CDR1 is GTSNPN and CDR2 SVGIG (reference sequence). V dropped 7 bases and J dropped 4; count of bases not matched to a gene: 5. The CDR3 nucleotides are TGTGCCTTCTCTAGCGGGAGCCCAGATACGCAGTATTTT. This encodes CAFSSGSPDTQYF.

The chain has TRBV5-4 and TRBJ2-1, with TRBD2 as a possible D gene (5 bases). The CDR3 covers 16 residues. V was cut by 4 bases and J by 1 base, with 15 bases left in between. Germline V lookup: CDR1 SGHNT, CDR2 YYREEE (reference sequence). The CDR3 DNA is TGTGCCAGCAGCCGCGGGCCTCCATCTTCCTACAATGAGCAGTTCTTC. Encoded protein: CASSRGPPSSYNEQFF. Together with reference TRBV5-4 and TRBJ2-1, the CDR3 gives the full variable domain: ETGVTQSPTHLIKTRGQQVTLRCSSQSGHNTVSWYQQALGQGPQFIFQYYREEENGRGNFPPRFSGLQFPNYSSELNVNALELDDSALYLCASSRGPPSSYNEQFFGPGTRLTVL.

This clone has just a few counts. This chain connects TRBV5-4 to TRBJ2-3; 7 bases line up with TRBD1. This CDR3 is built from 18 residues. Per the germline V gene, CDR1 is SGHNT and CDR2 is YYREEE (reference sequence). J was trimmed by 0 bases and V by 0 bases; bases with no gene match: 10. CDR3: CASSLEGVRGRSTDTQYF. The CDR3 DNA reads as TGTGCCAGCAGCTTGGAAGGGGTGAGGGGGCGGAGCACAGATACGCAGTATTTT.

This clone has a handful of counts. The chain uses TRBV2 and TRBJ2-3; 11 bases line up with TRBD2. This CDR3 comprises 15 residues. Germline values: CDR1 SNHLY, CDR2 FYNNEI. V dropped 6 bases and J dropped 6; count of bases not matched to a gene: 8. Here the CDR3 reads CASRGTSGGFDTQYF. CDR3 in DNA: TGTGCCAGCAGGGGGACTAGCGGAGGCTTCGATACGCAGTATTTT.

This clone was found many times. Other DNA sequences within the sample encode an identical CDR3. J is TRBJ2-1 and V is TRBV7-2; 7 bases are shared with TRBD1. Germline V lookup: CDR1 SGHTA, CDR2 FQGNSA. CDR3 length: 14 residues. Trimming cost V 6 bases and J 1 base; bases outside gene matches: 3. Here the CDR3 DNA reads TGTGCCAGCAGTCGACAGGGTTCCTACAATGAGCAGTTCTTC. It encodes CASSRQGSYNEQFF.

This clone was picked up a small number of times. J is TRBJ2-1 and V is TRBV2; D might be TRBD1 (5 bases). The germline V gene has CDR1 SNHLY and CDR2 FYNNEI. Trimming cost V 5 bases and J 6 bases, with 11 bases left between them. CDR3 length equals 13 residues. DNA of the CDR3: TGTGCCAGCAGTTCCGACAGAAGCAATGAGCAGTTCTTC. It specifies CASSSDRSNEQFF.

The V gene is TRBV2, the J gene TRBJ2-5; the match to TRBD2 covers 7 bases. From germline, CDR1 is SNHLY and CDR2 FYNNEI. J was trimmed by 2 bases and V by 6 bases; bases with no gene match: 3. CDR3 length: 13 amino acids. For the CDR3, the DNA is TGTGCCAGCAGCACTAGCGTTCAAGAGACCCAGTACTTC. Translating it yields CASSTSVQETQYF. The full variable domain, rest sourced from reference TRBV2 and TRBJ2-5, is EPEVTQTPSHQVTQMGQEVILRCVPISNHLYFYWYRQILGQKVEFLVSFYNNEISEKSEIFDDQFSVERPDGSNFTLKIRSTKLEDSAMYFCASSTSVQETQYFGPGTRLLVL.

The gene calls are TRBV11-3 and TRBJ2-5; the D is unclear. The CDR3 contains 16 residues. Germline assignment: CDR1 SGHNT and CDR2 YENEEA. Trimming cost V 6 bases and J 2 bases, with 19 bases left between them. Written as DNA, the CDR3 is TGTGCCAGCAGTAAAAACCGGTTAGGGCCGCAAGAGACCCAGTACTTC. It encodes CASSKNRLGPQETQYF. Full variable domain (outside the CDR3, taken from reference TRBV11-3 and TRBJ2-5): EAGVVQSPRYKIIEKKQPVAFWCNPISGHNTLYWYLQNLGQGPELLIRYENEEAVDDSQLPKDRFSAERLKGVDSTLKIQPAELGDSAVYLCASSKNRLGPQETQYFGPGTRLLVL.

This clone was seen a few times. This chain links TRBV6-9 with TRBJ1-1; no definite D call. The germline V gene encodes CDR1 MNHGY and CDR2 SVAAGI. Trimming removed 2 bases from V and 2 bases from J, with 15 bases in between. CDR3 length: 16 residues. CDR3 loop: CASSYVPKQLNTEAFF. The CDR3 bases are TGTGCCAGCAGTTATGTTCCAAAACAGCTAAACACTGAAGCTTTCTTT.

This clone has a handful of counts. The chain links TRBV7-2 to TRBJ2-1, with D possibly being TRBD2 (5 bases). V dropped 1 base and J dropped 0 bases, with 7 bases sitting between them. Germline loops: CDR1 SGHTA, CDR2 FQGNSA. The CDR3 loop spans 15 amino acids. CDR3 nucleotides: TGTGCCAGCAGCTTAGAAGGGAGCTCCTACAATGAGCAGTTCTTC. This gives the protein CASSLEGSSYNEQFF.

The chain couples TRBV25-1 to TRBJ2-3, with 10 bases that match TRBD2. This CDR3 has 17 residues. J was trimmed by 5 bases and V by 2 bases; bases with no gene match: 10. Germline V gene lookup returns CDR1 MGHDK and CDR2 SYGVNS. DNA for the CDR3: TGTGCCAGCAGTGAAACTCTAGCGGGAGCCCGAGGAGATACGCAGTATTTT. Translating it yields CASSETLAGARGDTQYF.

The rearrangement joins TRBV6-5 to TRBJ2-7, with D unclear. CDR1 is MNHEY, CDR2 SVGAGI, per germline. The germline V and J ends were trimmed by 7 bases and 4 bases, with 11 bases remaining between them. The CDR3 extends over 12 amino acids. The CDR3 region is CASINRAYEQYF. The CDR3 coding sequence is TGTGCCAGCATCAACCGGGCGTACGAGCAGTACTTC.

The V call is TRBV5-1, the J call TRBJ2-6; the D is unclear. Trimming pared 4 bases from V and 0 bases from J, leaving 14 bases between. This CDR3 comprises 17 residues. The germline gives CDR1 SGHRS, CDR2 YFSETQ. The chain's CDR3 is CASSPQPPDSGANVLTF. CDR3 bases: TGCGCCAGCAGCCCCCAGCCACCGGACTCTGGGGCCAACGTCCTGACTTTC.